Detailed here is one TCR beta chain. Its antigen is still unknown. Within one base of it there is no much larger clone, and no base qualities were kept. This record comes from a study of T cell responses to AZD1222 COVID-19 vaccine (dated by TCRdb to the early 2020s). Regarding the complete study: A total of more than 230 trial participants underwent TCR sequencing, of whom 207 had received two doses of AZD1222 and around 26 had received two doses of the MenACWY control vaccine. Trial participants were enrolled by age into 18-55, 56-69 and 70-plus year subgroups, with about 150, 27 and 61 TCR-sequenced participants respectively.

The label giving this sample's time point can be read as: about 28 days (+/-7) after the second vaccine dose. AZD1222 recipients whose second dose came at about 4 weeks and those whose second dose came at about 12 weeks were combined into one group, since spike-specific TCR depth and breadth did not differ between the two schedules. The vaccinee samples were drawn from two UK trials, COV001 and COV002, one of which was a single-blind randomized controlled phase 2/3 trial testing AZD1222 (ChAdOx1 nCoV-19) in healthy adults. For TCRbeta chain sequencing, PBMC samples were collected from trial participants at day 0 and at day 28 after the second dose. At the junction V is shortened by 3 bases and J by 4 bases, with 6 bases in between. CDR1 is given as DFQATT and CDR2 as SNEGSKA, both from the germline V gene (reference sequence). From its cysteine to its phenylalanine, the CDR3 spans 11 amino acids. The read is trimmed to its CDR3 DNA, 33 bases read in frame from base 1.

General findings and caveats noted by the study authors: No day 14 peak-response samples were available, so repertoires were characterized only after the peak T cell response. The vaccine-associated CD4 TCRs covered the entire spike protein, and the dominant responses fell in regions 160-218 and 743-854. After two AZD1222 doses, both the breadth and the depth of spike-specific TCRs were significantly higher than at day 0 and than in MenACWY recipients. Conclusions about previously exposed vaccinees are limited, since just five to seven AZD1222 recipients were seropositive for SARS-CoV-2 at baseline. Reportedly, close to half of the unique spike-specific TCRs recognized epitopes lying outside the regions that are mutated in the B.1.351 and B.1.1.7 variants. The 56-69-year group was small, and its depth increase did not reach significance, likely because of low power. Most participants were white British and females outnumbered males, and the authors suggested that clonal diversity may have been underestimated.

The CDR3 regions of human TCRbeta chains were analyzed by immunosequencing. Per the original workflow: Repertoire TCRs were matched against a reference library of SARS-CoV-2-specific TCRs generated with the MIRA antigen-specificity platform. Breadth meant the fraction of unique TCRs that were SARS-CoV-2-associated, whereas depth meant the fraction of total T cells that were SARS-CoV-2-associated. Each spike-specific TCR was assigned to its reactive spike region and to a CD4 or CD8 class using the MIRA data. Log10-transformed breadth and depth values were compared by one-way ANOVA with Sidak's multiple comparisons tests. Imported from immuneACCESS, the table was reduced by TCRdb to in-frame sequences with V and J called. These copies leave out some clones; in studies compared against another copy, an unresolved V gene accounts for under half, and the cause of the remainder is not known. That table supplies the V and J calls and clone size; D and trimming were determined from the DNA. This sample has 150,000 to 180,000 clones in its table, and 85% to 90% of those were observed once. Roughly 9.7% of the sample is held by the ten biggest clonotypes.

The V and J segments used are TRBV20-1 and TRBJ1-1, with a weak D call of TRBD1 (5 bases match). The specimen comprised peripheral blood, sampled 28 days after the second AZD1222 dose. This sequence originates from an adult who received the AZD1222 COVID-19 vaccine. The nucleotide sequence reads as follows: TGCAGTGCTAGCGGGGGCACTGAAGCTTTCTTT. Its product reads: CSASGGTEAFF.